The entry that follows covers one T cell receptor (beta chain) sequence. These data belong to a study of shared clonotypes between healthy human individuals. The CDR3 contains 17 residues. V lost 1 base and J lost 1; bases outside the gene matches: 2. The germline V gene encodes CDR1 SGHNT and CDR2 YENEEA. The assay was immunoSEQ multiplex PCR, and TCRdb's table has in-frame clones only and misses some. The repertoire holds 730,000 or so clones, with more than 70% as singletons. Input material: memory CD4+ T cells sorted from blood. Documented subset: CD45RA-negative fraction. This sequence originates from a woman in her twenties or thirties in good health. The V gene is TRBV11-3, the J gene TRBJ2-3; 13 bases match TRBD2. The chain's CDR3 is CASSLGTSGGGTDTQYF. CDR3 nucleotides: TGTGCCAGCAGCTTAGGGACTAGCGGGGGTGGCACAGATACGCAGTATTTT. The complete variable domain, with remaining parts taken from reference TRBV11-3 and TRBJ2-3, reads EAGVVQSPRYKIIEKKQPVAFWCNPISGHNTLYWYLQNLGQGPELLIRYENEEAVDDSQLPKDRFSAERLKGVDSTLKIQPAELGDSAVYLCASSLGTSGGGTDTQYFGPGTRLTVL.